The 14 T cell receptor beta chains given below trace back to one sample, sequenced in a study of CD8 T cells in ankylosing spondylitis. A single record per CDR3 protein comes from TCRdb applying MiXCR to the 5' RACE reads. The table lists about 210,000 distinct CDR3 sequences, 8% to 10% of them singletons. Sequenced input: blood, either unsorted or a sorted T cell fraction (not recorded which). These receptor sequences come from a female donor with ankylosing spondylitis or in good health (not recorded which).

This clonotype came up many times. The chain employs TRBV5-1 and TRBJ2-2, with D possibly TRBD1 on 6 matching bases. This CDR3 has 17 amino acids. Germline assignment: CDR1 SGHRS and CDR2 YFSETQ. Trimming stripped 0 bases from V and 8 bases from J, with 20 bases between. The DNA for the CDR3 is TGCGCCAGCAGCTTGGCTCCAACGGGACACTCAGAGGGGGAGCTGTTTTTT. Residues: CASSLAPTGHSEGELFF.

This chain uses TRBV5-1 with TRBJ1-1, with D possibly TRBD1 on 5 matching bases. V shed 1 base and J shed 0 bases, with 10 bases lying between them. Germline loops: CDR1 SGHRS, CDR2 YFSETQ. This CDR3 comprises 15 residues. The CDR3 is CASSLSGHLNTEAFF. In DNA, the CDR3 is TGCGCCAGCAGCTTGAGCGGACATTTGAACACTGAAGCTTTCTTT.

Only a few counts were recorded for this clonotype. A read error may account for a junction end that differs from germline. The gene calls are TRBV20-1 and TRBJ2-2; a possible D gene is TRBD1 (5 bases). The CDR3 extends over 17 amino acids. Germline V gene lookup returns CDR1 DFQATT and CDR2 SNEGSKA (reference sequence). The CDR3 DNA reads as TGCTGTGCTAGAGATAGGACAAAAGTTGCAGACACCGGGGAGCTGTTTTTT. Translated, it gives CCARDRTKVADTGELFF.

Many counts were recorded for this clonotype. V usage is TRBV6-4 and J usage is TRBJ2-6; perhaps D is TRBD1 or TRBD2 (6 bases each). V dropped 8 bases and J dropped 0 bases, with 23 bases sitting between them. CDR3 length: 19 amino acids. The germline gives CDR1 MRHNA, CDR2 SNTAGT. CDR3 residues: CASANEGGSGGSGANVLTF. The CDR3 nucleotides read TGTGCCAGCGCGAACGAGGGGGGTTCGGGCGGCTCTGGGGCCAACGTCCTGACTTTC.

In DNA, the CDR3 is TGTGCCAGCAGCTCCGGGACAAAAGCGGGGACCCAGTACTTC. As protein: CASSSGTKAGTQYF. V is TRBV9 and J is TRBJ2-5; perhaps D is TRBD1 or TRBD2 (6 bases each). The CDR3 spans 14 residues. V gave up 4 bases and J gave up 7 bases, with 17 bases separating them. Germline CDR1 is SGDLS and CDR2 is YYNGEE.

The gene calls are TRBV6-1 and TRBJ2-7; TRBD2 matches at 10 bases. The CDR3 runs to 15 residues. CDR1 MNHNS and CDR2 SASEGT come from the germline V gene. Unmatched junction bases numbered 9, after V lost 6 bases and J lost 4 bases. The CDR3 sequence is CASSRESGRVYEQYF. The CDR3 bases are TGTGCCAGCAGCCGTGAAAGCGGGAGGGTATACGAGCAGTACTTC.

The sample holds many counts of this clonotype. The chain has TRBV20-1 and TRBJ2-3, with 9 nucleotides matching TRBD2. Germline loops: CDR1 DFQATT, CDR2 SNEGSKA (reference sequence). V shed 3 bases, J shed 2 bases, and the junction held 6 bases outside the gene matches. The CDR3 spans 15 residues. The CDR3 bases are TGCAGTGCTAGTGTTCTAGCGGGGCTCACAGATACGCAGTATTTT. This encodes CSASVLAGLTDTQYF.

This clonotype has ten or more counts. The chain carries TRBV7-9 and TRBJ1-1; D remains ambiguous. Trimming cost V 2 bases and J 0 bases, with 7 bases left between them. Germline-derived CDR1 and CDR2 are SEHNR and FQNEAQ (reference sequence). The CDR3 totals 14 residues. CDR3 in amino acids: CASSLSQLNTEAFF. The CDR3 bases are TGTGCCAGCAGCTTATCCCAGTTGAACACTGAAGCTTTCTTT. Together with reference TRBV7-9 and TRBJ1-1, the CDR3 gives the full variable domain: DTGVSQNPRHKITKRGQNVTFRCDPISEHNRLYWYRQTLGQGPEFLTYFQNEAQLEKSRLLSDRFSAERPKGSFSTLEIQRTEQGDSAMYLCASSLSQLNTEAFFGQGTRLTVV.

Many counts were recorded for this clonotype. V is TRBV6-8 and J is TRBJ1-1, with unresolved D. Trimming removed 8 bases from V and 5 bases from J, with 12 bases in between. This CDR3 has 12 amino acids. Germline-derived CDR1 and CDR2 are MNHGY and SAAAGT. The CDR3 loop is CASGHNRTEAFF. The CDR3 bases are TGTGCCAGCGGGCATAATCGAACTGAAGCTTTCTTT.

This clonotype was picked up many times. V usage is TRBV6-5 and J usage is TRBJ2-7; possibly TRBD1 for D (5 bases). The V and J ends lost 2 bases and 3 bases respectively, with 14 bases between them. Germline V gene lookup returns CDR1 MNHEY and CDR2 SVGAGI. The CDR3 is made up of 15 amino acids. The CDR3 coding sequence is TGTGCCAGCAGTTACCGACGCCGAAGGGGCTACGAGCAGTACTTC. It codes for CASSYRRRRGYEQYF.

This clonotype was seen at least ten times. The gene calls are TRBV7-9 and TRBJ2-1, with no clear D. Germline V gene sequence: CDR1 SEHNR, CDR2 FQNEAQ (reference sequence). CDR3 size: 14 residues. The V end was cut by 4 bases, the J end by 7 bases, with 14 bases between. CDR3 nucleotide sequence: TGTGCCAGCAGCTCTGTCCTAGTGGGGAATGAGCAGTTCTTC. Protein product: CASSSVLVGNEQFF.

The chain combines TRBV15 with TRBJ2-2; TRBD1 matches at 8 bases. This CDR3 contains 14 residues. Trimming removed 6 bases from V and 0 bases from J; junction bases left unmatched: 0. Looked up from germline, CDR1 is LNHNV and CDR2 is YYDKDF (reference sequence). The CDR3 nucleotides read TGTGCCACCAGGGGACAGGCGAACACCGGGGAGCTGTTTTTT. Residues: CATRGQANTGELFF.

This clonotype was seen many times. V gene TRBV5-1 combines with J gene TRBJ1-6; no definite D call. Trimming left V 0 bases short and J 7 bases short, with 11 bases between. The CDR3 length is 15 residues. In germline, CDR1 is SGHRS, CDR2 YFSETQ. CDR3 protein: CASSLVPDTNSPLHF. CDR3 sequence (DNA): TGCGCCAGCAGCTTGGTACCCGATACCAATTCACCCCTCCACTTT.

This clonotype was observed at least ten times. The chain joins TRBV3-1 to TRBJ2-3, with D perhaps given as TRBD1 or TRBD2 (5 bases each). Per the germline V gene, CDR1 is LGHDT and CDR2 is YNNKEL (reference sequence). The V gene lost 6 bases and the J gene lost 8 bases, with 18 bases spanning the gap. The CDR3 extends over 14 amino acids. The CDR3 region is CASSRDGLFGTQYF. The DNA of the CDR3 is TGTGCCAGCAGTCGGGACGGCCTATTTGGTACGCAGTATTTT.